This is a list of T cell receptor beta chains from one sample in a study of graft-versus-host responses after intestinal transplantation. Their antigen targets remain unknown. Repertoires were generated with immunoSEQ multiplex PCR, while TCRdb's copy carries only in-frame clones and drops some. The data show about 120,000 clones, 90% to 95% seen once. The sequencing here drew on unstimulated CD8+ T cells sorted from spleen or lymph node cells, taken before transplant. The source is a human donor who was the organ donor for an intestinal transplant. Each CDR3 is given with its conserved first and last residue. The D gene is left open where the match is weak. Clone size is not always given. Where it is, it says once, few, many or a class for expanded clones.

CDR3nt: TGTGCCAGCTCAGGGACAGGGGAGAAGTCTGGAAACACCATATATTTT; CDR3aa: CASSGTGEKSGNTIYF; v_gene: TRBV18; j_gene: TRBJ1-3; abundance: NA; d_gene: TRBD1
CDR3nt: TGTGCCACCGGAGGAGGACAGGGGGCTCGTCAAGAGACCCAGTACTTC; CDR3aa: CATGGGQGARQETQYF; v_gene: TRBV28; j_gene: TRBJ2-5; abundance: NA; d_gene: TRBD1
CDR3nt: TGTGCCAGCAGTCCTGGGCCCCTCGAGCAGTTCTTC; CDR3aa: CASSPGPLEQFF; v_gene: TRBV27; j_gene: TRBJ2-1; abundance: NA; d_gene: NA
CDR3nt: TGCAGCGTGACGCTAGTACGTTCTAGCACAGATACGCAGTATTTT; CDR3aa: CSVTLVRSSTDTQYF; v_gene: TRBV29-1; j_gene: TRBJ2-3; abundance: NA; d_gene: NA
CDR3nt: TGTGCCAGCAGTGAATTTGGCGAAGAGCAGTTCTTC; CDR3aa: CASSEFGEEQFF; v_gene: TRBV6-1; j_gene: TRBJ2-1; abundance: NA; d_gene: NA
CDR3nt: TGTGCCAGCACCCTTAGCGGGATGGGGCAGTATTTT; CDR3aa: CASTLSGMGQYF; v_gene: TRBV5-6; j_gene: TRBJ2-3; abundance: once; d_gene: TRBD2
CDR3nt: TGCGCCAGCAGCTCAGGGGGCACCGGGGCCAACGTCCTGACTTTC; CDR3aa: CASSSGGTGANVLTF; v_gene: TRBV4-1; j_gene: TRBJ2-6; abundance: NA; d_gene: TRBD1
CDR3nt: TGTGCCAGCAGTGTTCCGGGGCCATCAGATGATGAGCAGTACTTC; CDR3aa: CASSVPGPSDDEQYF; v_gene: TRBV6-1; j_gene: TRBJ2-7; abundance: NA; d_gene: NA
CDR3nt: TGTGCCAGCAGCGTCCCAGGCTCTGGAAACACCATATATTTT; CDR3aa: CASSVPGSGNTIYF; v_gene: TRBV7-9; j_gene: TRBJ1-3; abundance: NA; d_gene: NA
CDR3nt: TGTGCCAGGGACAGGGGGGGCTATGGCTACACCTTC; CDR3aa: CARDRGGYGYTF; v_gene: TRBV19; j_gene: TRBJ1-2; abundance: NA; d_gene: TRBD1
CDR3nt: TGTGCCAGCAGCTTAGAAGGGAGGTTGGGCAATCAGCCCCAGCATTTT; CDR3aa: CASSLEGRLGNQPQHF; v_gene: TRBV7-9; j_gene: TRBJ1-5; abundance: few; d_gene: NA
CDR3nt: TGCGCCAGCAGCCCCCGACTAGCGGGGGCCCCTGGTGAGCAGTTCTTC; CDR3aa: CASSPRLAGAPGEQFF; v_gene: TRBV4-1; j_gene: TRBJ2-1; abundance: NA; d_gene: TRBD2
CDR3nt: TGTGCCAGCAGTGAAACTATTGAGGGACCCGCATACAATAAGCAGTTCTTC; CDR3aa: CASSETIEGPAYNKQFF; v_gene: TRBV2; j_gene: TRBJ2-1; abundance: NA; d_gene: NA
CDR3nt: TGTGCCAGCAGCGGGGTTTCCCGGGAAAACACAGATACGCAGTATTTT; CDR3aa: CASSGVSRENTDTQYF; v_gene: TRBV9; j_gene: TRBJ2-3; abundance: NA; d_gene: NA
CDR3nt: TGTGCCAGCAGTTACGGGACAGGGGACACTGAAGCTTTCTTT; CDR3aa: CASSYGTGDTEAFF; v_gene: TRBV6-5; j_gene: TRBJ1-1; abundance: few; d_gene: TRBD1
CDR3nt: TGTGCCGGCTTAGGACAGGGAGGGGATGAGCAGTTCTTC; CDR3aa: CAGLGQGGDEQFF; v_gene: TRBV27; j_gene: TRBJ2-1; abundance: NA; d_gene: NA
CDR3nt: TGCAGTGCTCCAAGCTACAATGAGCAGTTCTTC; CDR3aa: CSAPSYNEQFF; v_gene: TRBV20-1; j_gene: TRBJ2-1; abundance: NA; d_gene: NA
CDR3nt: TGTGCCAGCAGCTTAATAGGCGGGAAGCAAAATGAGCAGTTCTTC; CDR3aa: CASSLIGGKQNEQFF; v_gene: TRBV7-3; j_gene: TRBJ2-1; abundance: NA; d_gene: NA
CDR3nt: TGTGCTAGTGGTTTGGGACAGGGGGCTTCACCCCTCCACTTT; CDR3aa: CASGLGQGASPLHF; v_gene: TRBV12-5; j_gene: TRBJ1-6; abundance: NA; d_gene: TRBD1
CDR3nt: TGCGCCAGCAGCCCACTACCTTTGTGGGAGCTGTTTTTT; CDR3aa: CASSPLPLWELFF; v_gene: TRBV4-1; j_gene: TRBJ2-2; abundance: few; d_gene: NA
CDR3nt: TGTGCCAGCCGAACCTCCGGGACTAGCGGGATCGGCAGGGAGACCCAGTACTTC; CDR3aa: CASRTSGTSGIGRETQYF; v_gene: TRBV27; j_gene: TRBJ2-5; abundance: NA; d_gene: TRBD2
CDR3nt: TGCGCCAGCAGCCAAGATGGAGGGGGGACGAATGAAAAACTGTTTTTT; CDR3aa: CASSQDGGGTNEKLFF; v_gene: TRBV4-3; j_gene: TRBJ1-4; abundance: few; d_gene: NA
CDR3nt: TGTGCCAGCACCTCGCTTGGTACGAACTACAATGAGCAGTTCTTC; CDR3aa: CASTSLGTNYNEQFF; v_gene: TRBV5-5; j_gene: TRBJ2-1; abundance: once; d_gene: NA
CDR3nt: TGTGCCAGCAGCCCTACCCCCCGCACAGATACGCAGTATTTT; CDR3aa: CASSPTPRTDTQYF; v_gene: TRBV13; j_gene: TRBJ2-3; abundance: NA; d_gene: NA
CDR3nt: TGTGCCAGCAGTTACTCGTATCCCGCGGTGATTTTT; CDR3aa: CASSYSYPAVIF; v_gene: TRBV6-6; j_gene: TRBJ1-4; abundance: NA; d_gene: NA
CDR3nt: TGTGCCAGCAGTGAAATGAGTCTTAGCACAGATACGCAGTATTTT; CDR3aa: CASSEMSLSTDTQYF; v_gene: TRBV2; j_gene: TRBJ2-3; abundance: NA; d_gene: NA
CDR3nt: TGTGCCAGCAGCCAAGGGAGGCTAGCGGCCTACGAGCAGTACTTC; CDR3aa: CASSQGRLAAYEQYF; v_gene: TRBV4-2; j_gene: TRBJ2-7; abundance: NA; d_gene: TRBD2
CDR3nt: TGTGCCAGTAGTATAGCGGGACAGGGCTACGAGCAGTACTTC; CDR3aa: CASSIAGQGYEQYF; v_gene: TRBV19; j_gene: TRBJ2-7; abundance: few; d_gene: TRBD1